This TCR beta chain was obtained from a study of OX40 agonist ivuxolimab in advanced cancers. Study background: Three dose-escalation patients had partial responses: one with hepatocellular carcinoma and two with cutaneous melanoma.

Study results and caveats: Both CD4+ and CD8+ T cell populations in blood had undergone clonal expansion by week 6 at 0.1 to 3.0 mg/kg. Nonresponders included some who also had low normalized T-cell clonal expansion.

Regarding this clone: Its antigen is currently unknown.

The assay was immunoSEQ multiplex PCR, and TCRdb's table has in-frame clones only and misses some. Here the sample spans around 46,000 clones, around nine tenths being singletons. With 5 bases removed from V and 1 base from J, the gap between germline ends came to 16 bases. CDR3 size: 16 residues. Germline V gene lookup returns CDR1 SEHNR and CDR2 FQNEAQ (reference sequence). The chain recombines TRBV7-9 with TRBJ2-3; D is ambiguous. This TCR derives from an adult with an advanced solid tumor such as melanoma, head and neck, liver or kidney cancer. The material was CD4+ or CD8+ T cells sorted from blood, obtained in a trial of the OX40 agonist ivuxolimab. The CDR3 DNA sequence: TGTGCCAGCAGCCCCTATAGTGGTTACGGCACAGATACGCAGTATTTT. This translates into CASSPYSGYGTDTQYF.